The 24 T cell receptor beta chains in this list originate from one sample, sequenced in a study of blood T cells in healthy people across ages. A sample-barcoded 5' primer and a J-beta primer mix were used in a second PCR of about 7 to 11 cycles. Each CDR3 protein is one row after TCRdb ran MiXCR on the 5' RACE reads. The table shows fewer than 750,000 distinct CDR3 sequences, with approximately 52% occurring only once. Sequences were obtained from blood. The receptors shown here come from a woman older than 75 in good health.

The rearrangement uses TRBV6-1 and TRBJ2-1; TRBD2 matches at 10 bases. The J call may be mistaken, given a closer DNA end match to TRBJ2-7. The CDR3 extends over 16 amino acids. Germline V gene lookup returns CDR1 MNHNS and CDR2 SASEGT. CDR3 nucleotide sequence: TGTGCCAGCACCGGACTAGCGGCAAGCTCCTACAATGAGCAGTACTTC. Translated, it gives CASTGLAASSYNEQYF.

This clonotype has more than one count but fewer than ten. This chain connects TRBV20-1 to TRBJ1-1; D remains unclear. V was cut by 5 bases and J by 3 bases, with 10 bases left in between. Germline values: CDR1 DFQATT, CDR2 SNEGSKA (reference sequence). CDR3 length: 12 amino acids. The CDR3 nucleotides read TGCAGTGCTCTTGGGAGACACACTGAAGCTTTCTTT. Its protein product is CSALGRHTEAFF.

In this sample, this clonotype turned up a few times. A much bigger clone sits one base away, suggesting this may be a read error. J is TRBJ1-2 and V is TRBV20-1; D ambiguous. The CDR3 covers 13 residues. V dropped 0 bases and J dropped 9 bases, with 14 bases sitting between them. Germline CDR1 reads DFQATT; CDR2 reads SNEGSKA (reference sequence). CDR3 region: CSAREGRRTRYTF. The CDR3, as DNA: TGCAGTGCTAGAGAGGGTAGACGGACCCGCTACACCTTC.

Remarks on this clonotype: This clone may be a read error of a much larger clone one base away. The chain recombines TRBV9 with TRBJ2-3; D not resolved. The V gene's germline CDR1 is SGDLS and CDR2 YYNGEE. Trimming took off 4 bases at V and 0 bases at J, with 15 bases between the two ends. The CDR3 length is 16 residues. The CDR3 coding sequence is TGTGCCAGCAGCCCAAGGCTCACCGCCAGCACAGATACGCAGTATTTT. Protein: CASSPRLTASTDTQYF.

This clonotype was seen a handful of times. The gene calls are TRBV7-9 and TRBJ2-1, with D unresolved. Germline V CDR1 and CDR2: SEHNR, FQNEAQ (reference sequence). Between the trimmed V and J ends, which lost 1 base and 12 bases, there was a span of 7 bases. The CDR3 loop spans 11 amino acids. The CDR3 protein is CASSLGLGQFF. CDR3 in DNA: TGTGCCAGCAGCTTAGGGTTGGGGCAGTTCTTC.

The rearrangement links TRBV29-1 to TRBJ2-4; D unclear. Near its end, the DNA agrees better with TRBJ2-7, so the J call may be wrong. This CDR3 has 13 amino acids. Germline V gene sequence: CDR1 SQVTM, CDR2 ANQGSEA. The CDR3 bases are TGCAGCGTCGGCAAGGGTCAAGGGTACGAGCAGTACTTC. Translating gives CSVGKGQGYEQYF.

As regards this clonotype: At one end the junction does not follow the germline gene, possibly because of a read error. Written as DNA, the CDR3 is TGTGCCAGCAGTGAAGTCCCCACGGGGTACACTGAAACTTTCTTT. It yields the protein CASSEVPTGYTETFF. V gene TRBV6-1 combines with J gene TRBJ1-1; D is unresolved. Germline V gives CDR1 MNHNS, CDR2 SASEGT. The CDR3 extends over 15 amino acids.

The sample holds one count of this clonotype. With a much larger clone just one base away, this may be a read error. The chain recombines TRBV27 with TRBJ2-5; a possible D gene is TRBD2 (6 bases). The CDR3 sequence is 12 residues long. Germline CDR1 reads MNHEY; CDR2 reads SMNVEV (reference sequence). V lost 8 bases and J 11 bases, leaving 18 bases between the germline ends. CDR3 sequence: CASGRGISEQYF. The CDR3 DNA is TGTGCCAGCGGCCGGGGGATTAGTGAGCAGTACTTC.

Only one count was recorded for this clonotype. The rearrangement links TRBV5-1 to TRBJ2-1; D perhaps matches TRBD1 (6 bases). The CDR3 has 15 amino acids. V lost 3 bases and J 5 bases, leaving 15 bases between the germline ends. Germline loops: CDR1 SGHRS, CDR2 YFSETQ. The CDR3, as DNA: TGCGCCAGCAGCTGGACAGCGTCGAGTAACAATGAGCAGTTCTTC. This codes for CASSWTASSNNEQFF. Full variable domain (missing parts from reference TRBV5-1 and TRBJ2-1): KAGVTQTPRYLIKTRGQQVTLSCSPISGHRSVSWYQQTPGQGLQFLFEYFSETQRNKGNFPGRFSGRQFSNSRSEMNVSTLELGDSALYLCASSWTASSNNEQFFGPGTRLTVL.

V is TRBV6-1 and J is TRBJ1-6; no clear D gene. Trimming stripped 0 bases from V and 5 bases from J, with 8 bases between. CDR3 length: 15 amino acids. Germline values: CDR1 MNHNS, CDR2 SASEGT. This CDR3 is CASSEARPDNSPLHF. CDR3 coding DNA: TGTGCCAGCAGTGAAGCGCGGCCAGATAATTCACCCCTCCACTTT.

This clonotype was seen only once. This may stem from a read error, because a much larger clone lies one nucleotide away. The chain is built from TRBV7-9 and TRBJ2-3; TRBD1 aligns across 7 bases. CDR1 and CDR2 from the germline V gene are SEHNR and FQNEAQ (reference sequence). V lost 7 bases to trimming and J lost 9 bases; unmatched junction nucleotides: 22. This CDR3 has 17 residues. This chain's CDR3 is CASNKSWGLQGRTTQYF. The CDR3 region has the DNA TGTGCCAGCAACAAGTCGTGGGGATTACAGGGGCGGACGACGCAGTATTTT.

The chain carries TRBV27 and TRBJ1-4; 7 bases are shared with TRBD1. Germline V gene lookup returns CDR1 MNHEY and CDR2 SMNVEV (reference sequence). The length of the CDR3 is 14 residues. With V trimmed by 6 bases and J by 8 bases, 9 bases remained unmatched. This CDR3 is CASRRQGEREKLFF. CDR3 DNA: TGTGCCAGCAGGCGACAGGGTGAACGCGAAAAACTGTTTTTT.

The chain links TRBV4-1 to TRBJ2-1; D is uncertain. CDR1 MGHRA and CDR2 YSYEKL come from the germline V gene. The V end was cut by 0 bases, the J end by 6 bases, with 9 bases between. The CDR3 is made up of 14 amino acids. In nucleotides, the CDR3 is TGCGCCAGCAGCCAAGATCTTGGCAGCAATGAGCAGTTCTTC. This translates into CASSQDLGSNEQFF.

The genes are TRBV4-1 and TRBJ2-3; D gene ambiguous. Trimming stripped 0 bases from V and 8 bases from J, with 6 bases between. From germline, CDR1 is MGHRA and CDR2 YSYEKL. This CDR3 is built from 12 residues. DNA of the CDR3: TGCGCCAGCAGCCAAGACCCGACTACGCAGTATTTT. This gives the protein CASSQDPTTQYF.

This clonotype was seen only a few times. The CDR3 region is CASSQDWGLPQYF. CDR3 nucleotide sequence: TGTGCCAGCAGCCAAGATTGGGGACTACCGCAGTATTTT. The V and J genes are TRBV4-2 and TRBJ2-3; 7 bases line up with TRBD2. This CDR3 has 13 residues. The V gene's germline CDR1 is LGHNA and CDR2 YNFKEQ. V lost 0 bases to trimming and J lost 10 bases; unmatched junction nucleotides: 4.

The rearrangement joins TRBV20-1 to TRBJ2-5; TRBD1 is a possible D gene (5 bases). Between the trimmed V and J ends, which lost 3 bases and 11 bases, there was a span of 19 bases. The germline V gene encodes CDR1 DFQATT and CDR2 SNEGSKA (reference sequence). The CDR3 sequence is 13 residues long. CDR3 sequence reads: CSARLGRALEQYF. Here the CDR3 DNA reads TGCAGTGCTAGGTTAGGCAGGGCCCTAGAGCAGTACTTC.

The chain combines TRBV20-1 with TRBJ2-1; D is possibly TRBD1 or TRBD2 (5 bases each). Germline loops: CDR1 DFQATT, CDR2 SNEGSKA (reference sequence). Trimming removed 0 bases at V and 9 bases at J, with 15 bases between. This CDR3 has 14 residues. The CDR3 coding sequence is TGCAGTGCTAGAGATCCCAGGGCGGGTAGTGAGCAGTTCTTC. It encodes CSARDPRAGSEQFF.

In this sample, this clonotype turned up many times. This chain connects TRBV20-1 to TRBJ2-7, with 8 bases aligning to TRBD1. Germline CDR1 DFQATT, CDR2 SNEGSKA (reference sequence). The V gene end was trimmed by 7 bases and the J gene end by 7 bases; junction bases not matched to a gene: 12. The CDR3 spans 13 residues. CDR3 residues: CSVTGQGRGEQYF. For the CDR3, the DNA is TGCAGTGTTACCGGACAGGGAAGAGGAGAGCAGTACTTC.

As concerns this clonotype: A much larger clone differs from this one at a single base, so this may be a read error. J is TRBJ2-1 and V is TRBV7-9; the D call may be TRBD1 or TRBD2 (5 bases each). The V end was cut by 11 bases, the J end by 12 bases, with 29 bases between. Germline V gives CDR1 SEHNR, CDR2 FQNEAQ (reference sequence). CDR3 length: 15 amino acids. CDR3 in amino acids: CACDIGAPSNSVQFF. For the CDR3, the DNA is TGTGCCTGCGACATCGGGGCCCCGAGTAACAGCGTGCAGTTCTTC.

This CDR3 is CSVGDYAYEQYF. CDR3 nucleotide sequence: TGCAGCGTCGGGGACTACGCCTACGAACAGTACTTC. The V and J genes are TRBV29-1 and TRBJ2-4, with 7 bases matching TRBD2. This CDR3 has 12 residues. CDR1 is SQVTM and CDR2 is ANQGSEA in the germline V gene. The V and J ends lost 6 bases and 13 bases, in that order; junction bases with no gene match: 12.

For this clonotype: Since a much larger clone is just one base distant, this may be a read error. The chain employs TRBV3-1 and TRBJ2-1, with D uncertain. Germline V gene sequence: CDR1 LGHDT, CDR2 YNNKEL (reference sequence). The CDR3 loop spans 14 amino acids. Trimming took off 0 bases at V and 11 bases at J, with 14 bases between the two ends. CDR3 region: CASSQDAPPVKQFF. For the CDR3, the DNA is TGTGCCAGCAGCCAAGATGCCCCTCCTGTAAAGCAGTTCTTC.

The rearrangement uses TRBV18 and TRBJ1-1; D ambiguous. V was pared by 4 bases and J by 7 bases, with 10 bases between. Germline CDR1 and CDR2: KGHSH and LQKENI. The CDR3 totals 12 residues. Here the CDR3 reads CASSRREDEAFF. CDR3 nucleotides: TGTGCCAGCTCACGCCGGGAGGATGAAGCTTTCTTT.

Regarding this clonotype: A much bigger clone sits one base away, suggesting this may be a read error. This chain uses TRBV7-2 with TRBJ2-1; D gene uncertain. The CDR3 length is 14 residues. The germline V gene has CDR1 SGHTA and CDR2 FQGNSA. The CDR3 loop is CASSLRFIHNEQIF. The CDR3 nucleotides read TGTGCCAGCAGCTTAAGGTTTATCCACAATGAGCAGATCTTC. The variable domain in full, with the rest retrieved from reference TRBV7-2 and TRBJ2-1, is GAGVSQSPSNKVTEKGKDVELRCDPISGHTALYWYRQSLGQGLEFLIYFQGNSAPDKSGLPSDRFSAERTGGSVSTLTIQRTQQEDSAVYLCASSLRFIHNEQIFGPGTRLTVL.

In this sample, this clonotype turned up many times. Just one base apart from a much larger clone, this may be a read error. In DNA form, the CDR3 reads TGTGCCAGCAGTGGGCAGGGGATCTACAATGAGCAGTTCTTC. Translation: CASSGQGIYNEQFF. This sequence joins TRBV2 and TRBJ2-1; D is perhaps TRBD1 (6 bases). From germline, CDR1 is SNHLY and CDR2 FYNNEI. Trimming took off 4 bases at V and 3 bases at J, with 10 bases between the two ends. This CDR3 has 14 amino acids.